Following are 22 T cell receptor beta chains from one sample sequenced in a study of glioma-infiltrating T cells. The iRepertoire nested amplicon-rescue multiplex PCR amplified TCR alpha and beta CDR3s from RNA. TCRdb independently ran MiXCR on the multiplex PCR reads; one entry per CDR3 protein. Of 160,000 or so distinct CDR3 sequences listed, around 40% were seen once; the top ten hold 5.2%. The source material was glioma tissue, nonneoplastic brain tissue, or PBMCs (not recorded which). The receptors shown here come from a human donor with low-grade glioma or glioblastoma, undergoing nonglioma brain surgery, or in good health (not recorded which).

This clonotype was seen ten or more times. CDR3 sequence (DNA): TGTGCCAGCAGTTTTGCGCAGGGTAATGAGCAGTTCTTC. Protein product: CASSFAQGNEQFF. The rearrangement joins TRBV28 to TRBJ2-1; tentatively, D is TRBD1 (5 bases). Between the trimmed V and J ends, which lost 3 bases and 7 bases, there was a span of 10 bases. The CDR3 totals 13 residues. Germline V CDR1 and CDR2: MDHEN, SYDVKM. Looking up the rest from reference TRBV28 and TRBJ2-1 gives the full variable domain: DVKVTQSSRYLVKRTGEKVFLECVQDMDHENMFWYRQDPGLGLRLIYFSYDVKMKEKGDIPEGYSVSREKKERFSLILESASTNQTSMYLCASSFAQGNEQFFGPGTRLTVL.

The V call is TRBV20-1, the J call TRBJ2-1; 9 nucleotides align to TRBD2. Germline V gene sequence: CDR1 DFQATT, CDR2 SNEGSKA (reference sequence). CDR3 size: 19 residues. The V and J ends lost 1 base and 3 bases, in that order; junction bases with no gene match: 16. DNA for the CDR3: TGCAGTGCTAGAGCAACACCCGGGAATAGCGGGAGTCTCTACAATGAGCAGTTCTTC. This sequence encodes CSARATPGNSGSLYNEQFF.

Of note for this clonotype: A read error may explain this, as a much larger clone is one base away. The rearrangement joins TRBV7-2 to TRBJ2-7; the D is unclear. This CDR3 has 11 residues. The V gene's germline CDR1 is SGHTA and CDR2 FQGNSA. Trimming cost V 8 bases and J 4 bases, with 9 bases left between them. The CDR3 protein is CASGSPYEQYF. In nucleotides, the CDR3 is TGTGCCAGCGGGTCGCCTTACGAGCAGTACTTC. The full variable domain, its missing parts supplied by reference TRBV7-2 and TRBJ2-7, is GAGVSQSPSNKVTEKGKDVELRCDPISGHTALYWYRQSLGQGLEFLIYFQGNSAPDKSGLPSDRFSAERTGGSVSTLTIQRTQQEDSAVYLCASGSPYEQYFGPGTRLTVT.

This clonotype was counted once. The chain carries TRBV2 and TRBJ2-3; 7 positions agree with TRBD2. This CDR3 is built from 16 residues. Per the germline V gene, CDR1 is SNHLY and CDR2 is FYNNEI. Trimming removed 3 bases from V and 4 bases from J; junction bases left unmatched: 10. CDR3 loop: CASSDIGGGIADTQYF. CDR3 in DNA: TGTGCCAGCAGTGATATCGGGGGAGGGATCGCAGATACGCAGTATTTT.

Worth noting for this clonotype: A clone one base away is much larger, so this may be a read error. This chain connects TRBV7-2 to TRBJ1-3, with unresolved D. The CDR3 length is 14 residues. V was cut by 6 bases and J by 0 bases, with 9 bases left in between. Germline V gives CDR1 SGHTA, CDR2 FQGNSA. The CDR3 here is CASRDGLSGNTIYF. The CDR3 DNA sequence: TGTGCCAGCAGAGATGGACTCTCTGGAAACACCATATATTTT.

The J gene is TRBJ2-5, the V gene TRBV3-1, with D uncertain. Trimming stripped 4 bases from V and 1 base from J, with 16 bases between. Germline V gene sequence: CDR1 LGHDT, CDR2 YNNKEL (reference sequence). The CDR3 sequence is 16 residues long. CDR3 amino acids: CASSPKTRSSQETQYF. DNA for the CDR3: TGTGCCAGCAGCCCCAAAACTCGATCTAGCCAAGAGACCCAGTACTTC.

This clonotype was recorded many times. J is TRBJ2-1 and V is TRBV4-1; D unclear. This CDR3 spans 16 amino acids. V lost 1 base and J 4 bases, leaving 14 bases between the germline ends. The germline V gene encodes CDR1 MGHRA and CDR2 YSYEKL. The CDR3 loop is CASSQVLDSRYNEQFF. In DNA, the CDR3 is TGCGCCAGCAGCCAAGTCCTAGACTCCCGATACAATGAGCAGTTCTTC.

In the case of this clonotype: With a much larger clone just one base away, this may be a read error. No conserved phenylalanine or tryptophan ends this CDR3, so it is likely a read error. This sequence joins TRBV19 and TRBJ1-2; D gene ambiguous. Germline CDR1 LNHDA, CDR2 SQIVND (reference sequence). The CDR3 covers 11 residues. With 5 bases removed from V and 5 bases from J, the gap between germline ends came to 6 bases. The CDR3 sequence: CASSWAYGYTL. The CDR3 nucleotides are TGTGCCAGTAGTTGGGCTTATGGCTACACCCTC.

Note on this clonotype: A much larger clone lies one base from this, so it may be a read error. The rearrangement uses TRBV4-1 and TRBJ1-5, with 7 bases matching TRBD1. The CDR3 runs to 16 residues. Germline-derived CDR1 and CDR2 are MGHRA and YSYEKL. The ends lost 1 base at V and 3 bases at J; junction bases unmatched: 6. CDR3 protein: CASSQGQGRANQPQHF. The CDR3 DNA follows: TGCGCCAGCAGCCAAGGACAGGGTAGGGCCAATCAGCCCCAGCATTTT.

This clonotype was observed many times. This rearrangement joins TRBV6-2 or TRBV6-3 to TRBJ2-4; D may be TRBD2 (7 bases). The CDR3 spans 16 residues. Trimming shortened V by 4 bases and J by 8 bases, and 21 bases separated the two germline ends. CDR1 and CDR2 from the germline V gene are MNHEY and SVGEGT. The CDR3 region is CASSSGTFRGGDIQYF. DNA for the CDR3: TGTGCCAGCAGTTCCGGGACATTCCGCGGGGGAGACATTCAGTACTTC.

This clonotype has only one observation. A much larger clonotype is one base distant, so this may be a read error. This chain joins TRBV7-6 and TRBJ2-7, with D tentatively TRBD1 or TRBD2 (5 bases each). The length of the CDR3 is 11 residues. The germline V gene encodes CDR1 SGHVS and CDR2 FNYEAQ. The CDR3 coding sequence is TGTGCCAGCAGCCTCAGGGACGAGGAGTACTTC. Protein sequence: CASSLRDEEYF.

Remarks on this clonotype: At one boundary the junction diverges from the germline segment, which might be a read error. The V gene is TRBV7-9, the J gene TRBJ2-5, with TRBD2 as a possible D gene (6 bases). Germline lookup yields CDR1 SEHNR and CDR2 FQNEAQ (reference sequence). The CDR3 extends over 14 amino acids. In nucleotides, the CDR3 is TGTGCCAGCAGCTTAGTCGGGACTCAAGAGACCAAGTACTTC. It yields the protein CASSLVGTQETKYF.

V gene TRBV27 combines with J gene TRBJ2-7; TRBD1 or TRBD2 may be the D gene (5 bases each). Germline V lookup: CDR1 MNHEY, CDR2 SMNVEV (reference sequence). This CDR3 region has 14 residues. V lost 6 bases to trimming and J lost 2 bases, with 14 bases between them. The CDR3 DNA sequence: TGTGCCAGCAGCCCCCTAACGGGGCCCTACGAGCAGTACTTC. Its translation is CASSPLTGPYEQYF.

On this clonotype itself: One base away lies a much larger clone, so this may be a sequencing read error. Because the CDR3 is missing its conserved closing phenylalanine or tryptophan, this is likely a read error. V and J are TRBV28 and TRBJ1-5; the match to TRBD1 covers 8 bases. V lost 4 bases and J lost 5; bases outside the gene matches: 7. Germline V gene sequence: CDR1 MDHEN, CDR2 SYDVKM. There are 15 residues in the CDR3. The CDR3 coding sequence is TGTGCCAGCAGTTCCCCCCAGGGGGCCCATCAGCCCCAGCATTCT. This sequence encodes CASSSPQGAHQPQHS.

This clonotype was recorded at least ten times. The chain carries TRBV4-2 and TRBJ2-1; tentatively, D is TRBD2 (5 bases). Trimming removed 2 bases at V and 8 bases at J, with 16 bases between. The CDR3 length is 15 residues. Germline loops: CDR1 LGHNA, CDR2 YNFKEQ. CDR3 DNA sequence: TGTGCCAGCAGCCAATATACTAGTGGGTTTGATGAGCAGTTCTTC. It is translated as CASSQYTSGFDEQFF.

In its sample, this clonotype was seen many times. V is TRBV6-1 and J is TRBJ1-1; D call uncertain. The length of the CDR3 is 14 residues. In germline, CDR1 is MNHNS, CDR2 SASEGT. V lost 6 bases, J lost 6 bases, and 17 bases lay in between. CDR3 DNA sequence: TGTGCCAGCAGCGAGACGTATGAAGCTTCTGAAGCTTTCTTT. Protein: CASSETYEASEAFF.

This clonotype was observed at least ten times. V is TRBV15 and J is TRBJ1-1; D is perhaps TRBD1 (5 bases). CDR3 length: 16 residues. Trimming removed 5 bases from V and 0 bases from J, with 16 bases in between. The V gene's germline CDR1 is LNHNV and CDR2 YYDKDF (reference sequence). CDR3 in amino acids: CATSRMGGSMNTEAFF. CDR3 in DNA: TGTGCCACCAGCCGCATGGGGGGTTCAATGAACACTGAAGCTTTCTTT. The variable domain in full, with the rest retrieved from reference TRBV15 and TRBJ1-1, is DAMVIQNPRYQVTQFGKPVTLSCSQTLNHNVMYWYQQKSSQAPKLLFHYYDKDFNNEADTPDNFQSRRPNTSFCFLDIRSPGLGDTAMYLCATSRMGGSMNTEAFFGQGTRLTVV.

In regard to this clonotype: A much larger clone sits a single nucleotide away, making a read error possible. The chain recombines TRBV3-1 with TRBJ1-5; TRBD1 matches at 10 bases. The CDR3 spans 14 residues. Germline loops: CDR1 LGHDT, CDR2 YNNKEL (reference sequence). V shed 7 bases and J 5 bases; nucleotides not matched to a gene: 5. The CDR3 sequence is CASIPGQGYQPQHF. DNA of the CDR3: TGTGCCAGCATCCCGGGACAGGGGTATCAGCCCCAGCATTTT. Full variable domain (outside the CDR3, taken from reference TRBV3-1 and TRBJ1-5): DTAVSQTPKYLVTQMGNDKSIKCEQNLGHDTMYWYKQDSKKFLKIMFSYNNKELIINETVPNRFSPKSPDKAHLNLHINSLELGDSAVYFCASIPGQGYQPQHFGDGTRLSIL.

This clonotype was detected many times. The gene calls are TRBV28 and TRBJ2-1; D tentatively fits TRBD1 or TRBD2 (5 bases each). This CDR3 region has 13 residues. Per germline, CDR1 MDHEN and CDR2 SYDVKM. V was trimmed by 5 bases and J by 7 bases, leaving 12 bases between them. The CDR3 sequence is CASSQGRRNEQFF. The CDR3 coding sequence is TGTGCCAGCAGTCAGGGCAGGAGGAATGAGCAGTTCTTC.

Regarding this clonotype: Sequence at one end of the junction differs from germline and may be a read error. In DNA form, the CDR3 reads TGTGCCAGCCGCACAGATACGCCGTATTTT. Encoded protein: CASRTDTPYF. This chain connects TRBV7-2 to TRBJ2-3; D gene unclear. Per germline, CDR1 SGHTA and CDR2 FQGNSA. The CDR3 sequence is 10 residues long.

As concerns this clonotype: This sequence may be a read error, since a much larger clone differs from it by one base. V and J are TRBV7-9 and TRBJ1-1, with D maybe TRBD1 (6 bases). The germline gives CDR1 SEHNR, CDR2 FQNEAQ (reference sequence). The CDR3 has 10 amino acids. The CDR3: CVERGSEAFF. CDR3 DNA sequence: TGTGTAGAGAGGGGGTCTGAAGCTTTCTTT.

Of note for this clonotype: A read error is possible here, since a much larger clone lies one base away. The V gene is TRBV20-1, the J gene TRBJ2-1, with D perhaps assigned TRBD1 or TRBD2 (5 bases each). The length of the CDR3 is 14 residues. Germline loops: CDR1 DFQATT, CDR2 SNEGSKA (reference sequence). V lost 3 bases and J lost 10, with 19 bases in between. For the CDR3, the DNA is TGCAGTGCTAGGGCACGGGACGAGGGGTACGAGCAGTTCTTC. Its translation is CSARARDEGYEQFF.